These T cell receptor beta chains were read from a single sample in a study of blood T cell repertoires in COVID-19. Clones were sequenced by immunoSEQ multiplex PCR, and TCRdb holds only the in-frame ones, with some missing. The repertoire holds around 130,000 clones, with 75% to 90% as singletons. Sequenced: PBMCs or T cells enriched from blood (not recorded which). Receptors were obtained from a man in his thirties or forties who had recovered from COVID-19. The CDR3 runs from the conserved cysteine through the conserved F or W. Each record gives: V gene, clone size, D gene, J gene, CDR3 protein, CDR3 DNA. D genes are given only for firm matches. Size tells how often a clone was seen (once, few, many) or the class of an expanded clone, and some rows leave it out.

V: TRBV12-5
size: -
D: -
J: TRBJ2-3
CDR3: CASGLTVFEGVFTDTQYF
DNA: TGTGCTAGTGGACTCACCGTCTTCGAGGGGGTCTTCACAGATACGCAGTATTTT

V: TRBV3-1/TRBV3-2
size: -
D: -
J: TRBJ2-3
CDR3: CASSHQAESTDTQYF
DNA: TGTGCCAGCAGCCACCAAGCGGAGAGCACAGATACGCAGTATTTT

V: TRBV4-1
size: -
D: TRBD1
J: TRBJ2-1
CDR3: CASSQDGQVYEQFF
DNA: TGCGCCAGCAGCCAAGATGGACAGGTTTATGAGCAGTTCTTC

V: TRBV9
size: -
D: -
J: TRBJ2-2
CDR3: CASSVAGDGELFF
DNA: TGTGCCAGCAGCGTAGCGGGGGACGGGGAGCTGTTTTTT

V: TRBV5-6
size: -
D: -
J: TRBJ1-4
CDR3: CASSLGIRGKEKLFF
DNA: TGTGCCAGCAGCTTGGGTATCCGGGGAAAGGAAAAACTGTTTTTT

V: TRBV19
size: -
D: TRBD1
J: TRBJ1-2
CDR3: CASSATGGNYGYTF
DNA: TGTGCCAGTAGCGCCACAGGGGGAAACTATGGCTACACCTTC

V: TRBV12-5
size: -
D: -
J: TRBJ1-5
CDR3: CASGSSNSQPQHF
DNA: TGTGCTAGTGGTTCCTCTAACAGTCAGCCCCAGCATTTT

V: TRBV18
size: -
D: -
J: TRBJ2-5
CDR3: CASSPAIETQYF
DNA: TGTGCCAGCTCACCAGCTATCGAGACCCAGTACTTC

V: TRBV11-2
size: -
D: -
J: TRBJ1-2
CDR3: CASSLDYGPGGGYTF
DNA: TGTGCCAGCAGCTTGGACTATGGCCCCGGCGGGGGCTACACCTTC

V: TRBV24-1
size: once
D: -
J: TRBJ2-2
CDR3: CATSEGGGVRTGELFF
DNA: TGTGCCACCAGTGAGGGAGGGGGTGTGAGAACCGGGGAGCTGTTTTTT

V: TRBV6-5
size: -
D: TRBD1
J: TRBJ2-2
CDR3: CASSYAGTDNGELFF
DNA: TGTGCCAGCAGTTACGCCGGGACAGATAACGGGGAGCTGTTTTTT

V: TRBV6-5
size: few
D: TRBD2
J: TRBJ2-1
CDR3: CASSYSASGLRFF
DNA: TGTGCCAGCAGTTACTCAGCTAGCGGCTTAAGGTTCTTC

V: TRBV10-3
size: few
D: -
J: TRBJ1-4
CDR3: CATAGATNEKLFF
DNA: TGTGCCACCGCAGGTGCAACTAATGAAAAACTGTTTTTT

V: TRBV7-7
size: -
D: TRBD2
J: TRBJ2-3
CDR3: CASSLEAGGSTDTQYF
DNA: TGTGCCAGCAGCTTAGAAGCGGGGGGTAGCACAGATACGCAGTATTTT

V: TRBV11-2
size: -
D: -
J: TRBJ2-7
CDR3: CASSFPGDPLYEQYF
DNA: TGTGCCAGCAGCTTTCCGGGAGATCCTCTCTACGAGCAGTACTTC

V: TRBV6-6
size: -
D: -
J: TRBJ1-5
CDR3: CASSYSETGEFPHF
DNA: TGTGCCAGCAGTTACTCAGAGACAGGCGAGTTTCCGCATTTT

V: TRBV5-1
size: -
D: -
J: TRBJ2-1
CDR3: CASNSGFLLNEQFF
DNA: TGCGCCAGCAACTCGGGGTTCCTCCTCAATGAGCAGTTCTTC

V: TRBV19
size: -
D: TRBD1
J: TRBJ1-4
CDR3: CASSTQGTSEKLFF
DNA: TGTGCCAGTAGTACACAGGGGACTTCGGAAAAACTGTTTTTT

V: TRBV4-2
size: -
D: -
J: TRBJ1-4
CDR3: CASTQGPATNEKLFF
DNA: TGTGCCAGCACCCAGGGGCCGGCAACTAATGAAAAACTGTTTTTT

V: TRBV29-1
size: -
D: -
J: TRBJ1-1
CDR3: CSVTGLGNTEAFF
DNA: TGCAGCGTGACGGGACTCGGGAACACTGAAGCTTTCTTT

V: TRBV7-8
size: -
D: -
J: TRBJ1-5
CDR3: CASSPSRGLRNQNQPQHF
DNA: TGTGCCAGCAGCCCATCTCGTGGGTTGCGGAACCAAAATCAGCCCCAGCATTTT

V: TRBV10-3
size: -
D: -
J: TRBJ1-5
CDR3: CAISEGGAQPQHF
DNA: TGTGCCATCAGTGAGGGTGGGGCACAGCCCCAGCATTTT